Following are 25 T cell receptor beta chains from one sample sequenced in a study of blood T cell repertoires in COVID-19. Generated by immunoSEQ multiplex PCR, the TCRdb table keeps only in-frame clones and is missing some. The data contain approximately 160,000 clones, about four fifths of them singletons. Sequenced: peripheral blood. All receptors derive from a man in his 70s who had recovered from COVID-19.

This clone was found a few times. The chain is built from TRBV6-5 and TRBJ2-7; a possible D gene is TRBD2 (5 bases). The CDR3 spans 13 residues. The V and J ends lost 8 bases and 0 bases respectively, with 11 bases between them. From germline, CDR1 is MNHEY and CDR2 SVGAGI. CDR3 residues: CASRPSSSYEQYF. The CDR3 region has the DNA TGTGCCAGCCGGCCTAGCAGCTCCTACGAGCAGTACTTC.

The chain uses TRBV6-5 and TRBJ1-5; D remains ambiguous. This CDR3 has 14 amino acids. Trimming stripped 9 bases from V and 0 bases from J, with 12 bases between. Germline V lookup: CDR1 MNHEY, CDR2 SVGAGI. The CDR3 bases are TGTGCCAGTGCCCTGGAGTATAGCAATCAGCCCCAGCATTTT. It codes for CASALEYSNQPQHF.

J is TRBJ2-1 and V is TRBV7-2; D is uncertain. Trimming left V 6 bases short and J 0 bases short, with 9 bases between. CDR1 is SGHTA, CDR2 FQGNSA, per germline. The length of the CDR3 is 14 residues. The CDR3 DNA sequence: TGTGCCAGCAGTCCCCCGGGCTCCTACAATGAGCAGTTCTTC. Its protein product is CASSPPGSYNEQFF.

CDR3 sequence reads: CASSVGAGLETQYF. The CDR3 DNA sequence: TGTGCCAGCAGCGTAGGAGCGGGATTGGAGACCCAGTACTTC. The V and J genes are TRBV9 and TRBJ2-5; TRBD2 agrees at 7 bases. CDR1 and CDR2 from the germline V gene are SGDLS and YYNGEE. Trimming cost V 0 bases and J 5 bases; bases outside gene matches: 4. This CDR3 is built from 14 residues.

V and J are TRBV10-1 and TRBJ2-4, with D perhaps matching TRBD2 (6 bases). Per germline, CDR1 WNHNN and CDR2 SYGVQD (reference sequence). This CDR3 is built from 14 residues. V gave up 4 bases and J gave up 9 bases, with 16 bases separating them. Here the CDR3 DNA reads TGCGCCAGCAGTGTAGGGGCTAGCGAGGGCATTCAGTACTTC. This gives the protein CASSVGASEGIQYF.

The chain links TRBV27 to TRBJ2-1, with 9 bases matching TRBD2. Trimming at V came to 6 bases and at J to 6 bases, leaving 9 bases not matched to a gene. The CDR3 runs 15 residues. Per the germline V gene, CDR1 is MNHEY and CDR2 is SMNVEV (reference sequence). DNA of the CDR3: TGTGCCAGCAGCTACGGAGTAGCGGGAGCCAATGAGCAGTTCTTC. This translates into CASSYGVAGANEQFF.

DNA of the CDR3: TGTGCCAGCAGCCGGACAGGGGGCGCCGGTGAAAAACTGTTTTTT. It specifies CASSRTGGAGEKLFF. The rearrangement uses TRBV7-3 and TRBJ1-4; TRBD1 agrees at 11 bases. This CDR3 contains 15 residues. The germline V gene encodes CDR1 SGHTA and CDR2 FQGTGA. Trimming took 5 bases from V and 7 from J; bases not matched to a gene: 6.

The V gene is TRBV2, the J gene TRBJ2-2; 7 bases are shared with TRBD1. There are 13 residues in the CDR3. Unmatched junction bases numbered 6, after V lost 8 bases and J lost 6 bases. Germline CDR1 is SNHLY and CDR2 is FYNNEI. CDR3 nucleotide sequence: TGTGCCAGCGCGACAGGGTGGTCCGGGGAGCTGTTTTTT. Residues: CASATGWSGELFF.

This chain links TRBV7-2 with TRBJ1-1, with 10 nucleotides matching TRBD1. The CDR3 totals 16 residues. V shed 3 bases, J shed 2 bases, and the junction held 6 bases outside the gene matches. CDR1 and CDR2 (germline): SGHTA, FQGNSA. DNA of the CDR3: TGTGCCAGCAGCTTCGGACAGGGGGAAACAAACACTGAAGCTTTCTTT. It is translated as CASSFGQGETNTEAFF.

The rearrangement joins TRBV5-1 to TRBJ2-4, with 10 bases fitting TRBD1. J lost 1 base, V lost 0 bases, and 1 base had no gene match. CDR1 is SGHRS, CDR2 YFSETQ, per germline. This CDR3 contains 16 residues. CDR3 in amino acids: CASSLGQGAAKNIQYF. The CDR3 DNA reads as TGCGCCAGCAGCTTGGGACAGGGGGCGGCCAAAAACATTCAGTACTTC.

J is TRBJ2-7 and V is TRBV5-6; weak D call: TRBD1 (6 bases). With 3 bases removed from V and 4 bases from J, the gap between germline ends came to 17 bases. CDR3 length equals 15 residues. Germline V gene sequence: CDR1 SGHDT, CDR2 YYEEEE. CDR3 in amino acids: CASSSGSRGRYEQYF. CDR3 bases: TGTGCCAGCAGCTCAGGATCCAGGGGCCGGTACGAGCAGTACTTC.

V and J are TRBV19 and TRBJ1-3; D is undetermined. Germline loops: CDR1 LNHDA, CDR2 SQIVND (reference sequence). The CDR3 loop spans 16 amino acids. V was shortened by 2 bases and J by 0 bases, with 11 bases between the two germline ends. The CDR3 DNA reads TGTGCCAGTAGTATACTTCCGGGATCCTCTGGAAACACCATATATTTT. This translates into CASSILPGSSGNTIYF.

This clone was recorded once. This chain connects TRBV7-9 to TRBJ2-1; D unresolved. The CDR3 loop spans 15 amino acids. In germline, CDR1 is SEHNR, CDR2 FQNEAQ (reference sequence). V lost 3 bases to trimming and J lost 1 base, with 10 bases between them. The CDR3 spells CASSFTVSSYNEQFF. CDR3 nucleotide sequence: TGTGCCAGCAGCTTTACGGTGAGTTCCTACAATGAGCAGTTCTTC.

The chain is built from TRBV7-8 and TRBJ1-1, with D perhaps matching TRBD1 (6 bases). V lost 2 bases to trimming and J lost 6 bases, with 16 bases between them. Germline V gene data show CDR1 as SGHVS and CDR2 as FQNEAQ. CDR3 length equals 15 residues. CDR3 in DNA: TGTGCCAGCAGCTTACCGGGGGGCCTTCGCCCTGAAGCTTTCTTT. As protein: CASSLPGGLRPEAFF.

The rearrangement joins TRBV18 to TRBJ2-7; 8 bases are shared with TRBD1. The germline CDR1 and CDR2 sequences are KGHSH and LQKENI. CDR3 size: 14 residues. After removal of 3 bases from V and 6 bases from J, the junction contained 7 bases not matched to a gene. CDR3 DNA sequence: TGTGCCAGCTCACCCAGCGGACAGGGTGGCGAGCAGTACTTC. Its protein is CASSPSGQGGEQYF.

The CDR3, as DNA: TGTGCCTGGAGTGGACCGAACAGGGGGCGAGAGACCCAGTACTTC. Residues: CAWSGPNRGRETQYF. The V call is TRBV30, the J call TRBJ2-5; TRBD1 matches 9 bases. The CDR3 spans 15 residues. J lost 4 bases, V lost 1 base, and 7 bases had no gene match. Germline V gives CDR1 GTSNPN, CDR2 SVGIG (reference sequence).

V usage is TRBV5-1 and J usage is TRBJ2-3, with D maybe TRBD2 (5 bases). Germline lookup yields CDR1 SGHRS and CDR2 YFSETQ. Trimming removed 6 bases at V and 0 bases at J, with 14 bases between. The CDR3 is 15 amino acids. CDR3 residues: CASTARGFSTDTQYF. The CDR3 bases are TGCGCCAGCACCGCCCGAGGGTTTAGCACAGATACGCAGTATTTT.

The chain recombines TRBV20-1 with TRBJ2-7; D is undetermined. Germline V CDR1 and CDR2: DFQATT, SNEGSKA (reference sequence). This CDR3 spans 12 amino acids. The V and J ends lost 3 bases and 2 bases respectively, with 8 bases between them. In DNA form, the CDR3 reads TGCAGTGCTAGTGGGCCCACCTACGAGCAGTACTTC. Translation: CSASGPTYEQYF.

CDR3 nucleotide sequence: TGTGCCAGTAGTACCGCCGCCGGGTCCCGGTTCACCCATGGCTACACCTTC. This codes for CASSTAAGSRFTHGYTF. V usage is TRBV19 and J usage is TRBJ1-2; the D is unclear. Germline V CDR1 and CDR2: LNHDA, SQIVND (reference sequence). The CDR3 totals 17 residues. V lost 4 bases and J 6 bases, leaving 24 bases between the germline ends.

This chain uses TRBV19 with TRBJ1-4; 7 bases align to TRBD1. Germline V lookup: CDR1 LNHDA, CDR2 SQIVND (reference sequence). Trimming cost V 7 bases and J 5 bases; bases outside gene matches: 13. The CDR3 sequence is 16 residues long. This chain's CDR3 is CASTFGPGQKNEKLFF. CDR3 in DNA: TGTGCCAGTACCTTTGGGCCGGGACAGAAGAATGAAAAACTGTTTTTT.

The V and J genes are TRBV5-1 and TRBJ2-3, with 9 bases lining up with TRBD2. V shed 6 bases and J 0 bases; nucleotides not matched to a gene: 8. Germline CDR1 reads SGHRS; CDR2 reads YFSETQ. The CDR3 runs to 16 residues. In DNA, the CDR3 is TGCGCCAGCAAAATGACTAGCGGAATTAGCACAGATACGCAGTATTTT. Translation: CASKMTSGISTDTQYF.

This chain connects TRBV4-1 to TRBJ2-2; D not certain. Trimming shortened V by 4 bases and J by 4 bases, and 7 bases separated the two germline ends. Germline assignment: CDR1 MGHRA and CDR2 YSYEKL. The CDR3 runs 13 residues. DNA for the CDR3: TGCGCCAGCAGCCGCCGGGTCACCGGGGAGCTGTTTTTT. This sequence encodes CASSRRVTGELFF.

The chain links TRBV6-6 to TRBJ2-1, with 11 bases that match TRBD2. The CDR3 spans 15 residues. J gave up 4 bases and V 6 bases, and 5 bases lay outside the gene matches. Germline V gene sequence: CDR1 MNHNY, CDR2 SVGAGI (reference sequence). This CDR3 is CASRPRLAGYNEQFF. CDR3 DNA: TGTGCCAGCAGACCACGACTAGCGGGGTACAATGAGCAGTTCTTC.

This clone was counted a few times. The gene calls are TRBV7-9 and TRBJ2-7; 11 positions match TRBD2. Germline V lookup: CDR1 SEHNR, CDR2 FQNEAQ (reference sequence). J lost 5 bases, V lost 5 bases, and 17 bases had no gene match. The CDR3 is 18 amino acids. As DNA, the CDR3 is TGTGCCAGCAGCCCCACGGGGCTTAGCGGGAGGGGGTCCGACGAGCAGTACTTC. Translation: CASSPTGLSGRGSDEQYF.

The rearrangement joins TRBV28 to TRBJ1-2; D is possibly TRBD1 (5 bases). Trimming removed 6 bases at V and 2 bases at J, with 10 bases between. Per germline, CDR1 MDHEN and CDR2 SYDVKM. The CDR3 runs 13 residues. CDR3: CASSRRANYGYTF. In DNA, the CDR3 is TGTGCCAGCAGCCGCAGGGCAAACTATGGCTACACCTTC.